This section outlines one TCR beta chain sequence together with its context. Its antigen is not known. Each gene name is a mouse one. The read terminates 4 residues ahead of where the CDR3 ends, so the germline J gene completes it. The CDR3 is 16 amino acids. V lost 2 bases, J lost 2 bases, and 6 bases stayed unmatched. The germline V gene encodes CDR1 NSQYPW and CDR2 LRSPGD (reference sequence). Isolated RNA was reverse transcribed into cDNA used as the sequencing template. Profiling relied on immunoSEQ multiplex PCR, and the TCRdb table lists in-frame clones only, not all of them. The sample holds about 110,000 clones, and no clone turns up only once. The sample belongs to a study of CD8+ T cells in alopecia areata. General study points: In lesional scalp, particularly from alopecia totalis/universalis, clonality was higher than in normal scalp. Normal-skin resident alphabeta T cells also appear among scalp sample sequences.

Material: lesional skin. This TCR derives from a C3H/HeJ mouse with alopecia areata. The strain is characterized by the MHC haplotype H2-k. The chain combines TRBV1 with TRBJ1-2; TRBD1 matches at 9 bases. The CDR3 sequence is CTCSASSGTGNSDYTF. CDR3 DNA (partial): TGCACCTGCAGTGCATCCTCCGGGACAGGGAACTCC.